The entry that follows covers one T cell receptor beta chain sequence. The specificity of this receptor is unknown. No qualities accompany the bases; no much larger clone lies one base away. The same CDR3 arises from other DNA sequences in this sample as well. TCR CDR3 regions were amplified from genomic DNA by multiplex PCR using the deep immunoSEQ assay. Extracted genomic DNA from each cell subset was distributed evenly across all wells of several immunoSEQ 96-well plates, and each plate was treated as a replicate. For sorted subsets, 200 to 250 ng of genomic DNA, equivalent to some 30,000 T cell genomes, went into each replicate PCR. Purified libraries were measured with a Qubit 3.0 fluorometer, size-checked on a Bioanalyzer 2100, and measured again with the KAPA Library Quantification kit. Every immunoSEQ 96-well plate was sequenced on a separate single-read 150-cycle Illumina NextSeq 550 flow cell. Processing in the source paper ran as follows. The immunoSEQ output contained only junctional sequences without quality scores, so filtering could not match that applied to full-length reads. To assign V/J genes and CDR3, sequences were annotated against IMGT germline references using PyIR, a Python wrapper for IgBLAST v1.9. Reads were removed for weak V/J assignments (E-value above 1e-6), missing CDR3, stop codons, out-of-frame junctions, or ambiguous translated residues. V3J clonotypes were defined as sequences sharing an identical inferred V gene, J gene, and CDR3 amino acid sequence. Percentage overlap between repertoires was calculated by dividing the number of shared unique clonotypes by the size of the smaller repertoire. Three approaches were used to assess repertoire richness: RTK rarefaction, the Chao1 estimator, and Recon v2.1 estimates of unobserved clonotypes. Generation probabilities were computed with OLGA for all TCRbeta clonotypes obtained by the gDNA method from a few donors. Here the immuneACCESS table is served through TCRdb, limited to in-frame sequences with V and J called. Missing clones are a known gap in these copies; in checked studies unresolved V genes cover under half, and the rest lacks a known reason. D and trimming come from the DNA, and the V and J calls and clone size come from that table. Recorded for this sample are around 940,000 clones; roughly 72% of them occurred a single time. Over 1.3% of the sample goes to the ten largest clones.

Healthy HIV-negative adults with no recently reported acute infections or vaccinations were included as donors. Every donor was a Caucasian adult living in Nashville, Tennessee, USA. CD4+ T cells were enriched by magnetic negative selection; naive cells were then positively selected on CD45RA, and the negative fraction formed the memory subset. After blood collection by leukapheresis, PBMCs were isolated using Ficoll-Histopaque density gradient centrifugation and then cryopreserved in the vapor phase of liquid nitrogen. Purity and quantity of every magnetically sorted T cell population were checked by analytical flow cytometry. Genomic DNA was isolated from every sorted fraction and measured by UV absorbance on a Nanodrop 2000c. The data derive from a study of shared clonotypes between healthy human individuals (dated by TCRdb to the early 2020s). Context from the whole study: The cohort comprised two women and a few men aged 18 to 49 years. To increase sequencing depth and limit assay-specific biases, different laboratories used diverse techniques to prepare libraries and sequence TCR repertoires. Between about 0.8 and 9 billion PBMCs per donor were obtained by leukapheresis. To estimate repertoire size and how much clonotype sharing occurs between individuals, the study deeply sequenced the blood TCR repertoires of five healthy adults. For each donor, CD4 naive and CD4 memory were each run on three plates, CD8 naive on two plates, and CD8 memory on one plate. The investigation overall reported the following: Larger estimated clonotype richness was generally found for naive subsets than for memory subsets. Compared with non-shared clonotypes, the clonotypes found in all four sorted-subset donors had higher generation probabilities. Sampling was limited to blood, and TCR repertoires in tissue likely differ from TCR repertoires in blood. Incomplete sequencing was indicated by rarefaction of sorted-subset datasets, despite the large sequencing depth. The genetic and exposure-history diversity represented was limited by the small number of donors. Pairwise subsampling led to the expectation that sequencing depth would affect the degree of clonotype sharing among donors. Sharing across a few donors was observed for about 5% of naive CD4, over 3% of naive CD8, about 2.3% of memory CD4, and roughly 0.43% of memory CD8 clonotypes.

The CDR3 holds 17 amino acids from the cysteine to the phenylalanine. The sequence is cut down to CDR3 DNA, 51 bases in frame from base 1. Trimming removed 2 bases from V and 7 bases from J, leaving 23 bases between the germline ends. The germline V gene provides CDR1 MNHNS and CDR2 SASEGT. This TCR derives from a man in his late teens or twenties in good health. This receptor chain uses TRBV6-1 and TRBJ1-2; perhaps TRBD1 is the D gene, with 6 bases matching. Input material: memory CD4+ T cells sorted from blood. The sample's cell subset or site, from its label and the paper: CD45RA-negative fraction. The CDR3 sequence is CASSEKSGGGHQGGYTF. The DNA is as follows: TGTGCCAGCAGTGAAAAGTCGGGTGGGGGGCATCAGGGTGGCTACACCTTC.